Below, one TCR beta chain is given with its context. Its antigen is as yet unknown. Per the authors' pipeline: In the immunoSEQ data, sequences were junction-only and lacked quality scores, so filtering differed. Sequencing used immunoSEQ multiplex PCR; TCRdb keeps in-frame clones, though not all of them. The DNA was the basis for D and trimming; V, J and clone size are from that table. The profile shows about 2.4 million clones, approximately 94% of them singletons. The source of the sample is a study of shared clonotypes between healthy human individuals. Looking at the study overall: Three plates were used per donor for CD4 naive, three for CD4 memory, two for CD8 naive and one for CD8 memory.

Findings and caveats of the study: Generation probabilities of non-shared clonotypes were lower (relative to those shared by all four donors).

The ends were cut back, 6 bases at V and 7 bases at J, with 16 bases in the middle. The length of the CDR3 is 15 residues. The germline CDR1 and CDR2 sequences are KGHSH and LQKENI. The clonotype originates from a man aged 18 to 35 in good health. This chain joins TRBV18 and TRBJ1-6; maybe TRBD1 (6 bases). Sequences were obtained from naive CD4+ T cells sorted from blood. Indicated subset: CD45RA+ positively selected. In nucleotides, the CDR3 is TGTGCCAGCTCCAAAAGGGAACAGGGCAATTCACCCCTCCACTTT. This encodes CASSKREQGNSPLHF. The variable domain in full, completed from reference TRBV18 and TRBJ1-6, reads NAGVMQNPRHLVRRRGQEARLRCSPMKGHSHVYWYRQLPEEGLKFMVYLQKENIIDESGMPKERFSAEFPKEGPSILRIQQVVRGDSAAYFCASSKREQGNSPLHFGNGTRLTVT.